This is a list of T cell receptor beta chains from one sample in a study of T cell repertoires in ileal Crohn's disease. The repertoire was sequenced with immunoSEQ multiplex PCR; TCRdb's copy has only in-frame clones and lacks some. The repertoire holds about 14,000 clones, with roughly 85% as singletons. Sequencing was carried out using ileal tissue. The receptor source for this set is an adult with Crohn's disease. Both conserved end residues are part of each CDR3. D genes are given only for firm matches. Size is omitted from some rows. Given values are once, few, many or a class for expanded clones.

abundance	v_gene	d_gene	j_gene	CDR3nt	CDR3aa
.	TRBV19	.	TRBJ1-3	TGTGCCAGTAGTATTAACGGGGATGGAAACACCATATATTTT	CASSINGDGNTIYF
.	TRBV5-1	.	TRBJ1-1	TGCGCCAGCAGCCCGATGACAGCGAACACTGAAGCTTTCTTT	CASSPMTANTEAFF
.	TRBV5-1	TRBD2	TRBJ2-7	TGCGCCAGCAGCGTGGGACTACGTTCCTACGAGCAGTACTTC	CASSVGLRSYEQYF
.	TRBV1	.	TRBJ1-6	TGCACCAGCAGCCCTCTCTGGTGTGGGCGAAGATCACCCCTCCACTTT	CTSSPLWCGRRSPLHF
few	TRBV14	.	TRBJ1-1	TGTGCCAGCAGCCAGCTCCAAGGCAGGGGGAACACTGAAGCTTTCTTT	CASSQLQGRGNTEAFF
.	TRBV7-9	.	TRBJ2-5	TGTGCCAGCAGCCGTCGGGGTGGGGAGACCCAGTACTTC	CASSRRGGETQYF
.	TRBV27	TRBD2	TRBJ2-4	TGTGCCAGCAGTTTATCTGGTCTAGCGGGAGTCAACAAAAACATTCAGTACTTC	CASSLSGLAGVNKNIQYF
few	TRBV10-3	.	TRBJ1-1	TGTGCCATCAGTGAGTCGTCAGGCACTGAAGCTTTCTTT	CAISESSGTEAFF
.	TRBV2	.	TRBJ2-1	TGTGCCAGCAGTGGAGAACTAGAGGGTGAGCAGTTCTTC	CASSGELEGEQFF
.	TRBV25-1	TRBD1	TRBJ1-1	TGTGCCAGCAGTGTCGACAGGGTGAGGGGCCGAACTTTCTTT	CASSVDRVRGRTFF
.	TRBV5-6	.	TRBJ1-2	TGTGCCAGCAGCTTGGTCAGACTTTACAATTATGGCTACACCTTC	CASSLVRLYNYGYTF
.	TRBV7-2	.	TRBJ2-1	TGTGCCAGCAGCAACCGGGACACCCAGTCAGCTGAGCAGTTCTTC	CASSNRDTQSAEQFF
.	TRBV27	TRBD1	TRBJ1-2	TGTGCCAGCAGTGGGACAGGGGGCGGCTATGGCTACACCTTC	CASSGTGGGYGYTF
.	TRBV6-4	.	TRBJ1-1	TGTGCCAGCGTTCCAAAGAACACTGAAGCTTTCTTT	CASVPKNTEAFF
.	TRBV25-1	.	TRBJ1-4	TGTGCCAGCAGTGAAGTTTCAGAACTGTTTTTT	CASSEVSELFF
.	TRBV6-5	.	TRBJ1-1	TGTGCCAGCAGGATCCAGGGCGGAAACACTGAAGCTTTCTTT	CASRIQGGNTEAFF
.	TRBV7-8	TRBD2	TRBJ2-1	TGTGCCAGCAACGGGCCTGGGGGACTAGCGGGGGTGGGGAATGAGCAGTTCTTC	CASNGPGGLAGVGNEQFF
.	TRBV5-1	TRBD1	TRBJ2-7	TGCGCCAGCAGTCTGGCAGGGGGCTCCTACGAGCAGTACTTC	CASSLAGGSYEQYF
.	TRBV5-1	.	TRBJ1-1	TGCGCCAGCAGCTTGGGTCTCAGGGGGAACACTGAAGCTTTCTTT	CASSLGLRGNTEAFF
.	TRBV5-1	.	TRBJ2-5	TGCGCCAGCAGCTCCGTCTCGGGCCTCAAGGGGGAGACCCAGTACTTC	CASSSVSGLKGETQYF
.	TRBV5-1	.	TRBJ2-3	TGCGCCAGCAGGGGGGGAGTGAGCACAGATACGCAGTATTTT	CASRGGVSTDTQYF
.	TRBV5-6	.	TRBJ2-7	TGTGCCAGCACCTCTGGGGCAGGGCTTTACGAGCAGTACTTC	CASTSGAGLYEQYF
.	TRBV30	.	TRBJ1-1	TGTGCCTGGTGCCTCGGGATGAACACTGAAGCTTTCTTT	CAWCLGMNTEAFF
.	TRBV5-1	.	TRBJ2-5	TGCGCCAGCAGCCTCAGGGCCAGTGAGACCCAGTACTTC	CASSLRASETQYF
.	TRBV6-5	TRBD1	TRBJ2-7	TGTGCCAGCAGATCCCCGGGACAGGGGACTTACGAGCAGTACTTC	CASRSPGQGTYEQYF
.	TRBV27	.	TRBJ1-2	TGTGCCAGCAGTTTACAGGGAAACAATGGCTACACCTTC	CASSLQGNNGYTF
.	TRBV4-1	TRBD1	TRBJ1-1	TGCGCCAGCAGCCTTTCAGGGGGGATAATGAACACTGAAGCTTTCTTT	CASSLSGGIMNTEAFF
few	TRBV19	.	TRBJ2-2	TGTGCCAGTTTGGACAGAAGTTTCACCGGGGAGCTGTTTTTT	CASLDRSFTGELFF
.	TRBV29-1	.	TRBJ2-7	TGCAGCGTTTCGGTTGAGGGGGGGCCCCGTAACGAGCAGTACTTC	CSVSVEGGPRNEQYF
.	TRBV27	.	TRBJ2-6	TGTGCCAGCAGTTTACGTTTTCGGGGGTCAAAGGGGGCCAACGTCCTGACTTTC	CASSLRFRGSKGANVLTF
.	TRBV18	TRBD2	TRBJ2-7	TGTGCCAGCTCCGAGCGGGACCCCCCCTACGAGCAGTACTTC	CASSERDPPYEQYF
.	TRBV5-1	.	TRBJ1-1	TGCGCCAGCAGCTTGGACAGGAGTGGCACTGAAGCTTTCTTT	CASSLDRSGTEAFF
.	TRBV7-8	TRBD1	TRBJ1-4	TGTGCCAGCAGCCCCGGGACAGGCAGCTTGGGAAAACTGTTTTTT	CASSPGTGSLGKLFF
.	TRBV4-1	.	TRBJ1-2	TGCGCCAGCAGCCAAGTCGGTACGTCTAACTATGGCTACACCTTC	CASSQVGTSNYGYTF
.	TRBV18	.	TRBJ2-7	TGTGCCAGCTCACCAGAGGGGGGGCGCTCCTACGAGCAGTACTTC	CASSPEGGRSYEQYF
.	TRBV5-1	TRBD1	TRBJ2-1	TGCGCCAGCAGCTTGCAGGGGACAGGGTCTCAAAATGAGCAGTTCTTC	CASSLQGTGSQNEQFF
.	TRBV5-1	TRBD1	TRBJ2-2	TGCGCCAGCAGCCCGACAGGGGGCGCATCCGGGGAGCTGTTTTTT	CASSPTGGASGELFF
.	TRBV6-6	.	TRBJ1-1	TGTGCCAGCAAAAAGACAGGTAGCCACACTGAAGCTTTCTTT	CASKKTGSHTEAFF
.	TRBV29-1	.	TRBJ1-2	TGCAGCGTTGAATGGAGACAGAATGGCTACACCTTC	CSVEWRQNGYTF
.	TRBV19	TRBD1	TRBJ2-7	TGTGCCAGTAGTGTCGGGACAGCCTCTTACGAGCAGTACTTC	CASSVGTASYEQYF
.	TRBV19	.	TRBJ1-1	TGTGCCAGTAGTATTTTCGGTATCGAAGCTTTCTTT	CASSIFGIEAFF
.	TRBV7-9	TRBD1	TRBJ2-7	TGTGCCAGCAGCCCAGGGGGCCGGTCCTACGAGCAGTACTTC	CASSPGGRSYEQYF
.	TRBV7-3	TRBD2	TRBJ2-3	TGTGCCAGCAGCTTAAATCCTAGCGGGAGACGAAATACGCAGTATTTT	CASSLNPSGRRNTQYF
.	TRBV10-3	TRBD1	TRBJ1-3	TGTGCCATCAGTGGATTGGGATTCCGGGACAGGTGCCCCTCTGGAAACACCATATATTTT	CAISGLGFRDRCPSGNTIYF
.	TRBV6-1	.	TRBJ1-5	TGTGCCAGCAGTGGTTTACAGAGTCCCACTCTTTATAGCAATCAGCCCCAGCATTTT	CASSGLQSPTLYSNQPQHF
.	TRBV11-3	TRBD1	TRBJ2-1	TGTGCCAGCAGCCCGGGGACAGTCAATGAGCAGTTCTTC	CASSPGTVNEQFF
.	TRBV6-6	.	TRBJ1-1	TGTGCCAGCATCGCAGGGCGGGAGACTGAAGCTTTCTTT	CASIAGRETEAFF
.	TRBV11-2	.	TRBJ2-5	TGTGCCAGCAGCGCAGGGAATAGGGAGACCCAGTACTTC	CASSAGNRETQYF
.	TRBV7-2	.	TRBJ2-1	TGTGCCAGCAGCTTAGTTCGGGGGGCCGGCAATGAGCAGTTCTTC	CASSLVRGAGNEQFF
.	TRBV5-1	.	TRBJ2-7	TGCGCCAGCAGCTCCCTACTCCGCTACGAGCAGTACTTC	CASSSLLRYEQYF
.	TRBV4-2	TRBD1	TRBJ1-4	TGTGCCAGCAGCCAAGAAAGCGGGACAGGGGGTGAAAAACTGTTTTTT	CASSQESGTGGEKLFF
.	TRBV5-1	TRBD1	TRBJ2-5	TGCGCCAGCAGCCTGGGGACAGGGAGGGATCAAGAGACCCAGTACTTC	CASSLGTGRDQETQYF
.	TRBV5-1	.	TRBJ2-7	TGCGCCAGCAGCGAGGACAGCCTACGCGAGCAGTACTTC	CASSEDSLREQYF